Here is one TCR beta chain with its context. Its antigen is not yet known. There are no base qualities to consult, and no much larger clone falls within one base. This entry is derived from a study of CD8 T cells in Susac syndrome (dated by TCRdb to between 2018 and 2021). For the wider study: Among the Susac syndrome patients who were sequenced, clinically active disease was present in over 5 and clinical remission was observed in eight or nine. At blood withdrawal, Susac syndrome patients were either therapy-naive, taking corticosteroids (in some cases with IVIg as well), or taking IVIg alone. Repertoire sequencing was used to test whether CD8+ T cell activation and differentiation in Susac syndrome was antigen driven. Results the study describes overall, beyond this receptor: No clonal expansion was detected in the CD4+ T cell repertoire of Susac syndrome patients. The TCR sequencing and HLA analysis was acknowledged to have included a relatively small number of individuals.

High-throughput TCR beta sequencing profiled peripheral blood CD8+ and CD4+ T cells from healthy donors, Susac syndrome patients and multiple sclerosis patients. Susac syndrome patients met recently defined diagnostic criteria for definite or probable disease. Bulk CD8+ and CD4+ T cells were purified magnetically by negative isolation, whereas CD8+ TEMRA cells were enriched by FACS. Blood was drawn into EDTA tubes, processed within 24 hours, and PBMCs were isolated by density gradient centrifugation. PBMCs intended for TCR sequencing were frozen in liquid nitrogen and were later thawed in a 37 degrees C water bath. Purity of sorted or isolated CD4+, CD8+ and CD8+ TEMRA cells was at least 90%. RNA was extracted with the RNeasy kit and roughly 0.5 to 1 ug was reverse transcribed using random hexamers. TCR beta CDR3 regions were amplified with the immunoSEQ multiplex PCR assay covering 54 Vbeta and 13 Jbeta segments. PCR amplification bias was corrected by using a synthetic template baseline for primer optimization and computational correction. Under the source paper's analysis protocol: Reads were assigned to V, D and J genes according to IMGT and analyzed in immunoSEQ Analyzer, with only productive sequences retained. Clonality was calculated as one minus the Shannon entropy normalized by log2 of the number of productive unique sequences. Public and private clones were assessed among the 100 most prevalent clones of each patient and control. Clones were defined as Susac-specific when absent from the healthy and MS cohorts, from 1,000 to 1,100 published viral clones and from other ImmuneACCESS disease sequences. Through fastp at Q25 and MiXCR, TCRdb rebuilt clones from the public reads, retaining in-frame beta chains. Every distinct CDR3 protein forms one entry, paired with its most common genes and DNA. The V and J calls and clone size are TCRdb's, not the authors'. The sample table holds under 250,000 distinct CDR3 sequences, of which less than 95% were seen once. 0.15% of the sample belongs to the ten largest clones.

The trim is 1 base for V and 12 bases for J, with a gap of 15 bases between the germline ends. Spanning cysteine to phenylalanine, the CDR3 consists of 12 amino acids. The sequence is cut down to CDR3 DNA, 36 bases in frame from base 1. CDR1 and CDR2, looked up from the germline V gene (reference sequence), are DFQATT and SNEGSKA. The chain uses TRBV20-1 and TRBJ1-1; the D gene is perhaps TRBD1, on 6 matching bases. The sequence derives from a human donor with Susac syndrome. Sequencing was carried out using CD4+ T cells from PBMCs. The CDR3 region reads CSARAVGTLTFF. The nucleotide sequence is TGCAGTGCTAGAGCGGTCGGGACATTAACTTTCTTT.